Shown below are 9 T cell receptor beta chains from a single sample sequenced in a study of blood T cells in healthy people across ages. Primers used in a second PCR of roughly 7 to 12 cycles were a sample-barcoded 5' primer and a J-beta primer mix. TCRdb re-analysed the 5' RACE reads in MiXCR, keeping a single row per CDR3 protein. This table has around 1,700,000 distinct CDR3 sequences, 28% appearing once. Material for sequencing was blood. These receptors were taken from a woman younger than 45 in good health.

The sample holds many counts of this clonotype. The chain is built from TRBV5-1 and TRBJ2-7; 9 bases match TRBD1. Per germline, CDR1 SGHRS and CDR2 YFSETQ. Unmatched junction bases numbered 11, after V lost 3 bases and J lost 4 bases. The CDR3 loop spans 16 amino acids. This CDR3 reads CASSWGTGQVGYEQYF. The CDR3 DNA is TGCGCCAGCAGCTGGGGGACAGGGCAGGTTGGGTACGAGCAGTACTTC.

Of note for this clonotype: A much larger clone sits a single nucleotide away, making a read error possible. The V gene is TRBV20-1, the J gene TRBJ2-1; 13 bases line up with TRBD2. The CDR3 is 14 amino acids. The germline CDR1 and CDR2 sequences are DFQATT and SNEGSKA (reference sequence). The CDR3 region has the DNA TGCAGTGCTCTACTAGCGGGGGGGGACAATGAGCAGTTATTC. Translating it yields CSALLAGGDNEQLF.

In the case of this clonotype: One junction end does not reproduce the germline sequence, and a read error may be involved. The CDR3 bases are TGTACCAGCTCACCGTCCACGGGTAACACTGAAGCTTTCTTT. Its translation is CTSSPSTGNTEAFF. The chain couples TRBV18 to TRBJ1-1; the D is unclear. The CDR3 is 14 amino acids. Germline V gene data show CDR1 as KGHSH and CDR2 as LQKENI.

The V gene is TRBV27, the J gene TRBJ2-5; TRBD1 matches at 8 bases. With V trimmed by 2 bases and J by 6 bases, 11 bases remained unmatched. Germline-derived CDR1 and CDR2 are MNHEY and SMNVEV (reference sequence). The CDR3 has 16 amino acids. CDR3: CASSLRWTGWSQTQYF. CDR3 in DNA: TGTGCCAGCAGTTTACGGTGGACAGGGTGGTCACAGACCCAGTACTTC.

The chain couples TRBV11-3 to TRBJ1-1; TRBD1 might be the D (5 bases). V lost 5 bases and J lost 6, with 13 bases in between. CDR3 length: 13 amino acids. CDR1 is SGHNT and CDR2 is YENEEA in the germline V gene. CDR3 in DNA: TGTGCCAGCAGCACCGGGGCGACCTCTGAAGCTTTCTTT. It codes for CASSTGATSEAFF.

CDR3 in DNA: TGTGCCAGCAGGAGGGACAGAAGCGCAGATACGCAGTATTTT. Its protein product is CASRRDRSADTQYF. V usage is TRBV2 and J usage is TRBJ2-3; 7 positions agree with TRBD1. Germline CDR1 SNHLY, CDR2 FYNNEI. There are 14 residues in the CDR3. With V trimmed by 6 bases and J by 4 bases, 7 bases remained unmatched.

The chain joins TRBV7-9 to TRBJ1-5; D might be TRBD1 (6 bases). The CDR3 totals 15 residues. The V gene lost 11 bases and the J gene lost 5 bases, with 22 bases spanning the gap. Germline V lookup: CDR1 SEHNR, CDR2 FQNEAQ (reference sequence). In DNA, the CDR3 is TGTGCCCCCACGGGGGCGGCCCCCTGGGATCAGCCCCAGCATTTT. It yields the protein CAPTGAAPWDQPQHF.

The sample holds one count of this clonotype. A clone one base away is much larger, so this may be a read error. The V gene is TRBV20-1, the J gene TRBJ2-5; no clear D. The germline CDR1 and CDR2 sequences are DFQATT and SNEGSKA (reference sequence). This CDR3 is built from 13 residues. V was trimmed by 3 bases and J by 4 bases, leaving 12 bases between them. The CDR3 DNA follows: TGCAGTGCTAGCTCTGCCCTGCGAGAGACCCAGTACTTC. This encodes CSASSALRETQYF.

The chain employs TRBV20-1 and TRBJ2-7, with TRBD2 matching over 10 bases. The J segment lost 4 bases and the V segment lost 1 base, leaving 19 bases of the junction unmatched. The CDR3 spans 19 residues. From germline, CDR1 is DFQATT and CDR2 SNEGSKA (reference sequence). CDR3 nucleotides: TGCAGTGCTAGAGCCGGGACTAGCGCGAAGTCATATCCACCTTACGAGCAGTACTTC. Protein: CSARAGTSAKSYPPYEQYF.